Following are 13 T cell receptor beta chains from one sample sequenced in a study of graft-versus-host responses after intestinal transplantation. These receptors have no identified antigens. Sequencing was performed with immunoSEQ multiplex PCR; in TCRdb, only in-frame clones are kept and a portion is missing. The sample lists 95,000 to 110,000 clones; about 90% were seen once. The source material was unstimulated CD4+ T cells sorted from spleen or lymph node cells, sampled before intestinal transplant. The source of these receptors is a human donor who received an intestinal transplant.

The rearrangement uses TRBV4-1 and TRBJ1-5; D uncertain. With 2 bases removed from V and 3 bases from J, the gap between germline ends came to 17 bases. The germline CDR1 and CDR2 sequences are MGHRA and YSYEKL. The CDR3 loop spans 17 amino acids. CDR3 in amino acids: CASSQFWTDDFNQPQHF. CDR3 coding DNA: TGCGCCAGCAGCCAATTCTGGACGGACGATTTCAATCAGCCCCAGCATTTT.

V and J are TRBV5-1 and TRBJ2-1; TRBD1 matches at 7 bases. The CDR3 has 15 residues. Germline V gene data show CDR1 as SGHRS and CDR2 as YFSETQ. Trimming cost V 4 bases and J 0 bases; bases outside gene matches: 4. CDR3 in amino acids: CASSLTGSSYNEQFF. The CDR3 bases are TGCGCCAGCAGCCTGACAGGGAGCTCCTACAATGAGCAGTTCTTC.

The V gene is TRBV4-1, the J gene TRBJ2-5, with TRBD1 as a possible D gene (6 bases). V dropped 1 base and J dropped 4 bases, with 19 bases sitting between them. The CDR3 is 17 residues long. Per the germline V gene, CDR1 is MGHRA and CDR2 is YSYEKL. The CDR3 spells CASSQGLGQLHTETQYF. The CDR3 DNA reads TGCGCCAGCAGCCAAGGCCTCGGACAGCTACACACAGAGACCCAGTACTTC.

DNA for the CDR3: TGTGCCAGCAGCTACCGACTAGCGGGGGTGGGGACCCAGTACTTC. Protein sequence: CASSYRLAGVGTQYF. The rearrangement links TRBV7-9 to TRBJ2-5; 12 positions match TRBD2. V was clipped by 4 bases and J by 7 bases; unmatched bases: 7. Germline loops: CDR1 SEHNR, CDR2 FQNEAQ (reference sequence). This CDR3 comprises 15 residues.

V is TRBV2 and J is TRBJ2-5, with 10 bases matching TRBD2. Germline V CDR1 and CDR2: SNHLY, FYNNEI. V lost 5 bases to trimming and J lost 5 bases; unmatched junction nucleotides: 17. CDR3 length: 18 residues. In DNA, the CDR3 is TGTGCCAGCAGTCCCCCCTGGATGATAGCGGGGGGTAGGGAGACCCAGTACTTC. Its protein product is CASSPPWMIAGGRETQYF.

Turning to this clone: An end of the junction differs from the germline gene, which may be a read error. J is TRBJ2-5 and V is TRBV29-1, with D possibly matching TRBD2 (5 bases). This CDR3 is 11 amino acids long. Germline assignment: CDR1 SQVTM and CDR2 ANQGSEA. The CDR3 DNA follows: TGCAGCGTTCGGCCCGGGGAGACCCTGTACTTC. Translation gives CSVRPGETLYF.

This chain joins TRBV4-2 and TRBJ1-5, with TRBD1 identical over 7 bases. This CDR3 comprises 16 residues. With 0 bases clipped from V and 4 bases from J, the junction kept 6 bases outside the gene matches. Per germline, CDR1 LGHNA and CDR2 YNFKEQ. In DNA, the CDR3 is TGTGCCAGCAGCCAAGATTTCCAGGGGGAAAATCAGCCCCAGCATTTT. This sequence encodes CASSQDFQGENQPQHF.

This CDR3 reads CTLGLEQYF. The CDR3 region has the DNA TGTACCTTAGGGCTCGAGCAGTACTTC. V is TRBV6-5 and J is TRBJ2-7; D is uncertain. CDR1 and CDR2 (germline): MNHEY, SVGAGI. The CDR3 extends over 9 amino acids.

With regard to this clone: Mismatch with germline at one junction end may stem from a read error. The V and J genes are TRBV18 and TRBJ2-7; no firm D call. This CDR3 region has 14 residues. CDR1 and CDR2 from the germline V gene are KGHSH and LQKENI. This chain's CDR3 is CASSPGVPSHEQYF. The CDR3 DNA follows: TGTGCCAGCTCACCAGGGGTCCCCTCCCACGAGCAGTACTTC.

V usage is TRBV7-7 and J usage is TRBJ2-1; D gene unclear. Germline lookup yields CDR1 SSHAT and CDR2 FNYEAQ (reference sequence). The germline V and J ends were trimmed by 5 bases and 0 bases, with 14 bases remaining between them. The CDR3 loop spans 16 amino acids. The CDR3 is CASSPHTGSSYNEQFF. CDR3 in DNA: TGTGCCAGCAGCCCCCACACGGGTAGCTCCTACAATGAGCAGTTCTTC.

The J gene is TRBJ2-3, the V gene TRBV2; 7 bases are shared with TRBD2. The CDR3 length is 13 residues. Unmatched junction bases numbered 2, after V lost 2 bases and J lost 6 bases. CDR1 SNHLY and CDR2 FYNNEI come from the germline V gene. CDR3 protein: CASSEMGGDTQYF. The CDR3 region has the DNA TGTGCCAGCAGTGAAATGGGAGGGGATACGCAGTATTTT.

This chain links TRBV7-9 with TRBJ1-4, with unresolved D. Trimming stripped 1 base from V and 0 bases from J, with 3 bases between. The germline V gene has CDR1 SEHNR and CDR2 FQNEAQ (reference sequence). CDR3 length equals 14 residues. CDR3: CASSLGATNEKLFF. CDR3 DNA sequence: TGTGCCAGCAGCTTAGGGGCAACTAATGAAAAACTGTTTTTT.

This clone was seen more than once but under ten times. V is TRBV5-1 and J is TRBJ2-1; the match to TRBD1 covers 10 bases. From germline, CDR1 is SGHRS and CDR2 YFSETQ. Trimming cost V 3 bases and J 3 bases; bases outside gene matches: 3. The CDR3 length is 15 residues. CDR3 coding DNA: TGCGCCAGCAGCTGGAGGACAGGGGGCTACAATGAGCAGTTCTTC. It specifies CASSWRTGGYNEQFF.